Below are 3 T cell receptor beta chains sequenced from a single sample in a study of CD8+CD57+ T cells in acquired aplastic anemia. According to the study, genomic DNA was the template for TCR beta VDJ and CDR3 profiling. TCRdb reprocessed the reads with MiXCR, giving one entry per CDR3 protein. The table includes about 270,000 distinct CDR3 sequences, 65% to 90% detected once. Flow cytometry had shown expanded CD8+CD57+ cells in the patients chosen for sequencing. Material: sorted CD4+, CD8+, or CD8+CD57+ T cells (not recorded which) from PBMCs. These receptors were taken from a human donor with aplastic anemia.

This clonotype was counted a few times. The chain combines TRBV7-2 with TRBJ2-5; the D is unclear. CDR1 and CDR2 from the germline V gene are SGHTA and FQGNSA. The V end was cut by 5 bases, the J end by 5 bases, with 12 bases between. This CDR3 contains 13 residues. Written as DNA, the CDR3 is TGTGCCAGCAGCCTATCGCTCGGGGAGACCCAGTACTTC. Its translation is CASSLSLGETQYF.

Note on this clonotype: The germline gene is not matched at one end of the junction; a read error may be the cause. The V and J genes are TRBV15 and TRBJ1-5; perhaps TRBD1 as D (5 bases). CDR1 and CDR2 (germline): LNHNV, YYDKDF (reference sequence). This CDR3 is 14 amino acids long. The CDR3, as DNA: TGTGCCAGCAGTGGGGGGTATAGGCATCAGCCCCAGCACTTT. It encodes CASSGGYRHQPQHF. Filled out from reference TRBV15 and TRBJ1-5, the complete variable domain reads DAMVIQNPRYQVTQFGKPVTLSCSQTLNHNVMYWYQQKSSQAPKLLFHYYDKDFNNEADTPDNFQSRRPNTSFCFLDIRSPGLGDTAMYLCASSGGYRHQPQHFGDGTRLSIL.

This clonotype was detected ten times or more. The chain is built from TRBV12-3 or TRBV12-4 and TRBJ2-1, with 9 bases matching TRBD1. Unmatched junction bases numbered 3, after V lost 3 bases and J lost 3 bases. CDR3 size: 15 residues. CDR3 coding DNA: TGTGCCAGCAGTTTTCCGGGACAGGGCTACAATGAGCAGTTCTTC. Translated: CASSFPGQGYNEQFF.